The sequence of this TCR beta chain was determined in a study of CD8 T cells in ankylosing spondylitis. Findings of the study overall: Some motif variants were previously reported in reactive arthritis synovial fluid and blood. A TCR beta motif of fewer than ten highly homologous variants appeared characteristic of ankylosing spondylitis blood. The study looked at matched synovial fluid samples from ankylosing spondylitis patients. Disease-linked clones were reported to be significantly enriched there.

The germline CDR1 and CDR2 sequences are MRHNA and SNTAGT. The CDR3 consists of 15 residues. V was clipped by 2 bases and J by 2 bases; unmatched bases: 2. Note on this clonotype: Its antigen remains unknown.

Quantitative 5'-RACE with molecular barcodes was used to make the TCR beta libraries. TCRdb re-analysed the 5' RACE reads in MiXCR, keeping a single row per CDR3 protein. Counted here are approximately 400,000 distinct CDR3 sequences, 25% to 30% occurring once; the ten biggest clones make up 0.75% to 0.9%. Material for sequencing was blood, either unsorted or a sorted T cell fraction (not recorded which). The chain couples TRBV6-4 to TRBJ2-1; 8 bases map to TRBD1. This receptor was taken from a male donor with ankylosing spondylitis. The chain's CDR3 is CASSDGQGPYNEQFF. CDR3 DNA: TGTGCCAGCAGTGACGGACAGGGCCCCTACAATGAGCAGTTCTTC.